This T cell receptor (beta chain) came from a study of naive and memory T cell subsets. Study results and limitations: Naive and memory subsets had different power law exponents for TCR abundance. Naive repertoires, especially CD8, held a few larger clonotypes, possibly memory cells re-expressing CD45RA.

The beta constant-region primer was an equimolar mix of two oligonucleotides covering TRBC1 and TRBC2. The ligated cDNA underwent four PCR rounds using SP2 and nested alpha and beta constant-region primers. TCRdb fed the UMI-ligation and nested PCR reads into MiXCR, producing one record per CDR3 protein. This table has about 99,000 distinct CDR3 sequences, more than 12% appearing once. This clonotype was detected only a few times. No antigen is known for it. The germline V gene encodes CDR1 SGHVS and CDR2 FNYEAQ. Trimming took 5 bases from V and 2 from J; bases not matched to a gene: 6. The CDR3 contains 14 residues.

This TCR derives from a human donor in good health. Sequencing was performed on naive CD8+ T cells from blood. The rearrangement links TRBV7-6 to TRBJ2-7, with TRBD2 identical over 7 bases. This CDR3 reads CASSASGTAYEQYF. For the CDR3, the DNA is TGTGCCAGCAGCGCGAGCGGGACTGCCTACGAGCAGTACTTC.